This TCR beta chain was profiled in a study of CD8 T cells in Susac syndrome. Findings and caveats of the study: A relatively small number of individuals underwent TCR sequencing and HLA analysis.

Concerning this clonotype itself: Its antigen is still unknown.

Germline CDR1 reads SGDLS; CDR2 reads YYNGEE. The junction had 8 bases not matched to a gene; V was cut back by 4 bases and J by 7 bases. The CDR3 is made up of 15 amino acids. Random hexamers were used to reverse transcribe an amount of about 0.45 to 1 ug RNA. Across 54 Vbeta and 13 Jbeta, TCR beta CDR3 was amplified with immunoSEQ multiplex PCR. TCRdb re-called the immunoSEQ multiplex PCR reads through MiXCR, storing one row per CDR3 protein. The table lists under 200,000 distinct CDR3 sequences, 94% of them singletons. Negative isolation was applied to CD8+ and CD4+ T cells, and FACS enrichment was applied to TEMRA cells.

Material: CD4+ T cells from PBMCs. The chain is built from TRBV9 and TRBJ1-6; TRBD1 aligns across 7 bases. The source is a human donor with Susac syndrome. CDR3 sequence reads: CASSLRDSSNSPLHF. The CDR3 DNA reads as TGTGCCAGCAGCCTTCGGGACAGTTCAAATTCACCCCTCCACTTT.